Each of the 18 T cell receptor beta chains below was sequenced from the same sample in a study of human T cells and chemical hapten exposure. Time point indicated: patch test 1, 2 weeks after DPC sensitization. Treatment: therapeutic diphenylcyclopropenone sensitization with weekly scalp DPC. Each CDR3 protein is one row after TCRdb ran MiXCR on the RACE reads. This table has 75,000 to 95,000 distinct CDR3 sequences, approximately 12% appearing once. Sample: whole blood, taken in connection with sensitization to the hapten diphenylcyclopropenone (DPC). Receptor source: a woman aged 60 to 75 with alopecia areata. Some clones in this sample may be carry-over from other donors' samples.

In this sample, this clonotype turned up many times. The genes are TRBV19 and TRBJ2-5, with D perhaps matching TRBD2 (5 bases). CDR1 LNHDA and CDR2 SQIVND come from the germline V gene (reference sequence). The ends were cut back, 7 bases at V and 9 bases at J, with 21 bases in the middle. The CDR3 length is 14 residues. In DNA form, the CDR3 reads TGTGCCAGTAAGAAACTCGACGGAGAGGAGGCCCAGTACTTC. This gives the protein CASKKLDGEEAQYF.

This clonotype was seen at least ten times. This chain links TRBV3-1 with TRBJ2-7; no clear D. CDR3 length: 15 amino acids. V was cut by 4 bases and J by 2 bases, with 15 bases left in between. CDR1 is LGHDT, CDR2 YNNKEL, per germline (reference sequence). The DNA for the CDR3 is TGTGCCAGCAGCCTTTCCAGTTGGGGAACCTACGAGCAGTACTTC. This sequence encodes CASSLSSWGTYEQYF.

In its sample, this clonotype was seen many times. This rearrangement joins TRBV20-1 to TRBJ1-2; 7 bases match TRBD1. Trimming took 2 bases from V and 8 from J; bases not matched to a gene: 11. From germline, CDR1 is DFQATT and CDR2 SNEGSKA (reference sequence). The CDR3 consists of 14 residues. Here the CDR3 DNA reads TGCAGTGCTAGACAGACAGGGAGGTTAGGAGGCTACACCTTC. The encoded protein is CSARQTGRLGGYTF.

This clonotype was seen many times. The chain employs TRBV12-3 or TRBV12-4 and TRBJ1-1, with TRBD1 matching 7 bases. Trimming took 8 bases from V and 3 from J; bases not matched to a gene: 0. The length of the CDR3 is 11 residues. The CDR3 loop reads CASQGDTEAFF. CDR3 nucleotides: TGTGCCAGCCAGGGGGACACTGAAGCTTTCTTT.

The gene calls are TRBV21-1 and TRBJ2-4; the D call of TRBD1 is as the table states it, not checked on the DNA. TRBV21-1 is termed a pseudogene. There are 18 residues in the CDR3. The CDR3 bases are TGTGCCAGCAGCAAACACCAGACAGGGGTACTAGCCAAAAACATTCAGTACTTC. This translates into CASSKHQTGVLAKNIQYF.

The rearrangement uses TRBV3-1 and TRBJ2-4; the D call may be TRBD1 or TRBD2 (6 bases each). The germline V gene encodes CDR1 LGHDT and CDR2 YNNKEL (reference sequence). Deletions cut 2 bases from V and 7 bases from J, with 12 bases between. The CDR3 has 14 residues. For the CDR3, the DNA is TGTGCCAGCAGCCAATGGGGGGCTCGGAACATTCAGTACTTC. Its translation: CASSQWGARNIQYF.

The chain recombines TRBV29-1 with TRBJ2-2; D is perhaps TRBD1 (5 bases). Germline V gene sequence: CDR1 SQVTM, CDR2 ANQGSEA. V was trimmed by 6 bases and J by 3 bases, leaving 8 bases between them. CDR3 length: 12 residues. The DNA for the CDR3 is TGCAGCGTCCAGGGCTACACCGGGGAGCTGTTTTTT. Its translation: CSVQGYTGELFF.

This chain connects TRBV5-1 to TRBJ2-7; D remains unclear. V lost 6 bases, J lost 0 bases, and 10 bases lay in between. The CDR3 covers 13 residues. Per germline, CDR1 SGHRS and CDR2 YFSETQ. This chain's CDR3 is CASMPENSYEQYF. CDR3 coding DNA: TGCGCCAGCATGCCGGAAAACTCCTACGAGCAGTACTTC.

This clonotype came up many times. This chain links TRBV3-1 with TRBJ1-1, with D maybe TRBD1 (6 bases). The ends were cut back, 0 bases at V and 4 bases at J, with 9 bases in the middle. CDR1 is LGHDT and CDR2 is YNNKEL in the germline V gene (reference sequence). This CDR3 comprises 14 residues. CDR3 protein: CASSQDGGPTEAFF. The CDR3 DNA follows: TGTGCCAGCAGCCAAGATGGGGGCCCCACTGAAGCTTTCTTT.

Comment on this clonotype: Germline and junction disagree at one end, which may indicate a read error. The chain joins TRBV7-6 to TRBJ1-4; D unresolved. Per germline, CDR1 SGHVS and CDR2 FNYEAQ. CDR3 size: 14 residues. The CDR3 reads CASSLVIEDERLFF. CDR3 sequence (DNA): TGTGCCAGCAGCTTAGTCATTGAGGATGAAAGACTGTTTTTT.

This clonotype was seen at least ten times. CDR3: CASSLQGIQETQYF. The CDR3 DNA is TGCGCCAGCAGCCTTCAGGGAATCCAAGAGACCCAGTACTTC. The chain carries TRBV5-1 and TRBJ2-5; TRBD1 is a possible D gene (5 bases). There are 14 residues in the CDR3. Germline assignment: CDR1 SGHRS and CDR2 YFSETQ. V was shortened by 4 bases and J by 1 base, with 11 bases between the two germline ends.

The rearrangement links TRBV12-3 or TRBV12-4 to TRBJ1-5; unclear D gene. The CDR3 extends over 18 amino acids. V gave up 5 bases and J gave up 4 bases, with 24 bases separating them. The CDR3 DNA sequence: TGTGCCAGCAGTCTTAACGGCCCGGGTCCGTGGGAAAATCAGCCCCAGCATTTT. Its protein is CASSLNGPGPWENQPQHF.

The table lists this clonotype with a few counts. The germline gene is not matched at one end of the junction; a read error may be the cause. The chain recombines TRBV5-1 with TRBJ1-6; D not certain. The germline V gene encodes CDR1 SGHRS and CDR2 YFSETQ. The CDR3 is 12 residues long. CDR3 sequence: CASSLDGSSETF. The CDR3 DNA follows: TGCGCCAGCAGCTTGGACGGCAGCTCGGAGACATTT.

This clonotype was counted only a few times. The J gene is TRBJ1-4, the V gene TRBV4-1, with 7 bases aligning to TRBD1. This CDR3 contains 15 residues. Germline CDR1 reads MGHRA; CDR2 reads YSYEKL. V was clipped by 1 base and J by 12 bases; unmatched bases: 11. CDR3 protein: CASSQGGGGPRELFF. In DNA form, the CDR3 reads TGCGCCAGCAGCCAAGGAGGGGGCGGACCGCGAGAACTGTTTTTT.

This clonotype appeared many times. CDR3 residues: CASSQGGEQFF. DNA for the CDR3: TGCGCCAGCAGCCAAGGAGGGGAGCAGTTCTTC. The chain employs TRBV4-1 and TRBJ2-1; D perhaps matches TRBD2 (5 bases). The V gene lost 1 base and the J gene lost 10 bases, with 5 bases spanning the gap. The CDR3 length is 11 residues. From germline, CDR1 is MGHRA and CDR2 YSYEKL.

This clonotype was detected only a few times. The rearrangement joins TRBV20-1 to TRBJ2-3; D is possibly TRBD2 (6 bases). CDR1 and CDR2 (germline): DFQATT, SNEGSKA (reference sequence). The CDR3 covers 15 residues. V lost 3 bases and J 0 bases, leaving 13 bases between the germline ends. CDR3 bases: TGCAGTGCTAGCCCCGGGACTCTTAGCACAGATACGCAGTATTTT. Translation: CSASPGTLSTDTQYF.

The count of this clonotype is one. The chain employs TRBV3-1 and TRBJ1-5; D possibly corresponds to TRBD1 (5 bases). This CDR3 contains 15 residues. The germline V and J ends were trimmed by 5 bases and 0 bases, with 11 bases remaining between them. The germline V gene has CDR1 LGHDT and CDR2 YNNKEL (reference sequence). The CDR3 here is CASSAGSYSNQPQHF. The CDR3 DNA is TGTGCCAGCAGCGCAGGGTCCTATAGCAATCAGCCCCAGCATTTT.

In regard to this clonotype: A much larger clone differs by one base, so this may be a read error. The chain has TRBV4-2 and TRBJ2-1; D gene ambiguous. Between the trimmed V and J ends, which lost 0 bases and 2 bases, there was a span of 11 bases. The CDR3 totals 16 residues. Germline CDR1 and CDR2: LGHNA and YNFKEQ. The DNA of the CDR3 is TGTGCCAGCAGCCAAGATCGGAGCGACCCCTACAATGAGCAGTTCTTC. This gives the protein CASSQDRSDPYNEQFF.